The clone carrying this T cell receptor beta chain was seen many times. Its antigen is unknown. This sample was taken from a study of T cells in Graves' hyperthyroidism and ophthalmopathy. Study-wide results and limits: Expanded thyroid clonotypes (above 0.001) were mostly also found in blood. The model predicted ophthalmopathy a median around 6.5 months before onset.

The CDR3 covers 13 residues. Per germline, CDR1 DFQATT and CDR2 SNEGSKA (reference sequence). Trimming took off 7 bases at V and 3 bases at J, with 13 bases between the two ends. It was uncontrolled infection, other autoimmune disease, pregnancy or lactation that excluded patients. It was at first hyperthyroidism diagnosis, before any ophthalmopathy symptoms, that the blood sample was taken. Amplified TCR beta CDR3 regions derived from RNA transcripts. A first-round RT-PCR of the TCR CDR3 used the HTBI primer set. From the multiplex PCR reads, TCRdb called clonotypes with MiXCR, one entry per CDR3 protein. In the table there are 270,000 or so distinct CDR3 sequences, 20% to 30% of which are singletons.

This chain joins TRBV20-1 and TRBJ1-5; possible D gene TRBD1, 5 bases. The TCR comes from a man aged 40-49 years with Graves' hyperthyroidism that later progressed to Graves' ophthalmopathy. The specimen sequenced was blood. The CDR3 here is CSGMEGANQPQHF. The CDR3 DNA reads TGCAGTGGAATGGAAGGGGCCAATCAGCCCCAGCATTTT.